This T cell receptor beta chain was obtained from a study of blood T cell repertoires in COVID-19. Across the study: Acute-phase and convalescent COVID-19 samples originated in the United States, Italy and Spain.

The germline V gene has CDR1 SGHTA and CDR2 FQGTGA. Trimming left V 2 bases short and J 0 bases short, with 11 bases between. CDR3 length equals 15 residues. Original processing methods: Estimation of nucleated cell counts relied on the amplification of reference gene primers. The table came from immunoSEQ multiplex PCR; TCRdb's copy has only in-frame clones and leaves some out. D and trimming were read from the DNA, whereas the V and J calls and clone size are those reported in that table. The sample includes over 150,000 clones, approximately 90% of them seen just once. This TCR was recovered from a middle-aged man with COVID-19, enrolled during active disease. Sequencing was carried out using peripheral blood. The V gene is TRBV7-3, the J gene TRBJ2-7; the D gene is possibly TRBD1 (6 bases). The CDR3 sequence is CASSLGQGSSYEQYF. The CDR3 DNA is TGTGCCAGCAGCTTAGGGCAGGGGAGCTCCTACGAGCAGTACTTC.